These 13 T cell receptor beta chains were sequenced from one sample in a study of vaccination and CD4 T cells after COVID-19 (dated by TCRdb to between 2020 and 2023). The protocol used for the library was PCR. The instrument given in TCRdb is Illumina iSeq 100. DNA from cultured CD4+ T cells underwent TCR sequencing with the Oncomine TCR Beta short-read assay at the Johns Hopkins FTIC core. The public reads were quality trimmed at Q25 with fastp and then assembled into clones with MiXCR by TCRdb, keeping productive beta chains. Rows merge per CDR3 protein into single entries with the most common DNA and genes. In all, the sample holds about 21,000 distinct CDR3 sequences, and approximately 50% of those were seen once. Of the sample, roughly 8.6% falls within the top ten clones. Their antigens are not known. What this sample's treatment or condition label stands for: approximately 9-day PBMC culture with coronavirus spike peptide pools or control peptides (ViraFEST assay).

Sequenced material: CD4+ T cells from blood, cultured in vitro. These receptors all come from a human donor who had recovered from COVID-19.

This clonotype was observed a few times. The gene calls are TRBV25-1 and TRBJ1-3, with a tentative D call TRBD1 (6 bases). CDR3 length: 13 residues. From germline, CDR1 is MGHDK and CDR2 SYGVNS. The V end lost 4 bases, the J end lost 5 bases, and 9 bases lay between the germline ends. CDR3 nucleotide sequence: TGTGCCAGCAGTGTTTGGGACAGAAACACCATATATTTT. Amino acids: CASSVWDRNTIYF.

The chain recombines TRBV28 with TRBJ1-5; D call uncertain. The CDR3 has 15 residues. Germline loops: CDR1 MDHEN, CDR2 SYDVKM. Trimming stripped 2 bases from V and 6 bases from J, with 14 bases between. For the CDR3, the DNA is TGTGCCAGCAGTTTACGACACACTGCCGTTCAGCCCCAGCATTTT. The encoded protein is CASSLRHTAVQPQHF.

This chain connects TRBV7-3 to TRBJ1-1, with 7 nucleotides matching TRBD1. CDR3 size: 14 residues. Trimming cost V 5 bases and J 4 bases; bases outside gene matches: 7. Germline values: CDR1 SGHTA, CDR2 FQGTGA. The CDR3 DNA follows: TGTGCCAGCAGCCGCACAGGGGTGGGCACTGAAGCTTTCTTT. This encodes CASSRTGVGTEAFF. Looking up the rest from reference TRBV7-3 and TRBJ1-1 gives the full variable domain: GAGVSQTPSNKVTEKGKYVELRCDPISGHTALYWYRQSLGQGPEFLIYFQGTGAADDSGLPNDRFFAVRPEGSVSTLKIQRTERGDSAVYLCASSRTGVGTEAFFGQGTRLTVV.

The chain couples TRBV18 to TRBJ2-7; 7 bases fit TRBD2. This CDR3 contains 14 residues. Germline loops: CDR1 KGHSH, CDR2 LQKENI. The junction had 7 bases not matched to a gene; V was cut back by 3 bases and J by 5 bases. This chain's CDR3 is CASSPRLALDEQYF. The DNA of the CDR3 is TGTGCCAGCTCACCGAGACTAGCCTTAGACGAGCAGTACTTC.

This clonotype has a handful of counts. The chain carries TRBV27 and TRBJ2-2; D is perhaps TRBD1 (5 bases). The CDR3 has 13 amino acids. The germline CDR1 and CDR2 sequences are MNHEY and SMNVEV (reference sequence). The V end lost 2 bases, the J end lost 6 bases, and 7 bases lay between the germline ends. CDR3 region: CASSLRGSGELFF. The CDR3 DNA reads TGTGCCAGCAGTTTAAGGGGATCCGGGGAGCTGTTTTTT.

The chain is built from TRBV5-1 and TRBJ1-1; D unresolved. Trimming left V 0 bases short and J 12 bases short, with 21 bases between. Looked up from germline, CDR1 is SGHRS and CDR2 is YFSETQ. This CDR3 spans 15 amino acids. The CDR3 region is CASSLGTTLGAETFF. The DNA of the CDR3 is TGCGCCAGCAGCTTGGGAACAACCCTGGGTGCGGAGACTTTCTTT.

This clonotype was picked up a small number of times. The chain carries TRBV19 and TRBJ1-2; D gene ambiguous. Trimming stripped 3 bases from V and 2 bases from J, with 13 bases between. The CDR3 has 15 residues. CDR1 and CDR2 (germline): LNHDA, SQIVND (reference sequence). The CDR3 bases are TGTGCCAGTAGTATCTATATCGGAAAGAACTATGGCTACACCTTC. Protein sequence: CASSIYIGKNYGYTF. The variable domain in full, with the rest retrieved from reference TRBV19 and TRBJ1-2, is DGGITQSPKYLFRKEGQNVTLSCEQNLNHDAMYWYRQDPGQGLRLIYYSQIVNDFQKGDIAEGYSVSREKKESFPLTVTSAQKNPTAFYLCASSIYIGKNYGYTFGSGTRLTVV.

This sequence joins TRBV7-9 and TRBJ2-3, with no clear D. The CDR3 covers 12 residues. Germline V CDR1 and CDR2: SEHNR, FQNEAQ (reference sequence). The ends were cut back, 2 bases at V and 2 bases at J, with 2 bases in the middle. CDR3 coding DNA: TGTGCCAGCAGCTTACTCACAGATACGCAGTATTTT. It yields the protein CASSLLTDTQYF.

This clonotype was counted only a few times. The chain recombines TRBV21-1 with TRBJ1-1; the DNA was not compared with TRBD1, the D call given in the table. TRBV21-1 corresponds to a pseudogene. The CDR3 contains 19 residues. The CDR3 reads CASSKADSAVDPTLTEAFF. Written as DNA, the CDR3 is TGTGCCAGCAGCAAAGCGGACAGCGCGGTCGACCCAACACTGACTGAAGCTTTCTTT.

This chain links TRBV27 with TRBJ2-3; D tentatively reads TRBD1 or TRBD2 (5 bases each). The V and J ends lost 6 bases and 2 bases respectively, with 12 bases between them. Germline V CDR1 and CDR2: MNHEY, SMNVEV (reference sequence). This CDR3 region has 14 residues. The DNA of the CDR3 is TGTGCCAGCAGCGGAGCAGGGACCACAGATACGCAGTATTTT. This codes for CASSGAGTTDTQYF.

The chain carries TRBV24-1 and TRBJ2-2; possible D gene TRBD1, 5 bases. The CDR3 spans 15 residues. The germline V gene encodes CDR1 KGHDR and CDR2 SFDVKD. Trimming pared 2 bases from V and 4 bases from J, leaving 10 bases between. The CDR3 coding sequence is TGTGCCACCAGTGATTCTGGACAAGGCACCGGGGAGCTGTTTTTT. It encodes CATSDSGQGTGELFF.

The chain combines TRBV20-1 with TRBJ1-1; unclear D gene. CDR1 and CDR2 from the germline V gene are DFQATT and SNEGSKA (reference sequence). The CDR3 extends over 13 amino acids. V dropped 0 bases and J dropped 0 bases, with 5 bases sitting between them. In nucleotides, the CDR3 is TGCAGTGCTAGAGATCCAGTGAACACTGAAGCTTTCTTT. Encoded protein: CSARDPVNTEAFF.

The chain uses TRBV20-1 and TRBJ2-1; 8 bases are a match to TRBD2. CDR3 length equals 15 residues. Trimming removed 1 base from V and 0 bases from J; junction bases left unmatched: 2. In germline, CDR1 is DFQATT, CDR2 SNEGSKA (reference sequence). The CDR3 sequence: CSARGGTSSYNEQFF. CDR3 DNA sequence: TGCAGTGCTAGAGGTGGGACTAGCTCCTACAATGAGCAGTTCTTC.